Listed below are T cell receptor beta chains from one sample, sequenced in a study of blood T cell repertoires in COVID-19. TCRdb's copy holds only in-frame clones and misses some; the assay was immunoSEQ multiplex PCR. The sample has some 290,000 clones; roughly 93% are singletons. The sample comprised PBMCs or T cells enriched from blood (not recorded which). These receptor sequences come from a woman in her thirties or forties with acute COVID-19. Both conserved end residues are part of each CDR3. Each record gives: clone size, J gene, D gene, V gene, CDR3 protein, CDR3 DNA. D genes are given only for firm matches. Only some rows state a clone size, as once, few, many or a class for expanded clones.

. | TRBJ2-7 | . | TRBV29-1 | CSVLQRDEQYF | TGCAGCGTTCTACAGCGGGACGAGCAGTACTTC
. | TRBJ2-1 | TRBD2 | TRBV24-1 | CATSDSGTSGRIGEQFF | TGTGCCACCAGTGACTCCGGGACTAGCGGGAGGATAGGTGAGCAGTTCTTC
. | TRBJ2-7 | TRBD1 | TRBV30 | CAWSVNRGDQYF | TGTGCCTGGAGTGTAAACAGGGGGGATCAGTACTTC
. | TRBJ2-6 | . | TRBV11-2 | CASRRQGSGANVLTF | TGTGCCAGCAGACGTCAGGGCTCTGGGGCCAACGTCCTGACTTTC
. | TRBJ2-3 | TRBD1 | TRBV28 | CASSSSMTGSDTQYF | TGTGCCAGCAGTTCCTCGATGACAGGGTCAGATACGCAGTATTTT
. | TRBJ2-7 | TRBD1 | TRBV30 | CAWSVRDRGRHEQYF | TGTGCCTGGAGTGTACGGGACAGGGGGCGTCACGAGCAGTACTTC
. | TRBJ1-4 | TRBD1 | TRBV15 | CATSRGSGGHEKLFF | TGTGCCACCAGCAGAGGGTCAGGGGGCCATGAAAAACTGTTTTTT
. | TRBJ1-2 | TRBD1 | TRBV3-1/TRBV3-2 | CASSRYVRQGADGYTF | TGTGCCAGCAGCCGATATGTAAGACAGGGGGCGGATGGCTACACCTTC
once | TRBJ1-1 | . | TRBV18 | CASSPGDRPAGPFEAFF | TGTGCCAGCTCACCGGGAGACCGGCCGGCGGGGCCCTTTGAAGCTTTCTTT
. | TRBJ1-2 | TRBD1 | TRBV5-1 | CASSVGTGTTNYGYTF | TGCGCCAGCAGCGTTGGGACAGGGACAACTAACTATGGCTACACCTTC
. | TRBJ2-7 | TRBD2 | TRBV3-1/TRBV3-2 | CASSPWDYAYEQYF | TGTGCCAGCAGCCCTTGGGACTACGCCTACGAGCAGTACTTC
. | TRBJ2-5 | TRBD1 | TRBV5-5 | CASSLLDRGWETQYF | TGTGCCAGCAGCCTCTTGGACAGGGGATGGGAGACCCAGTACTTC
. | TRBJ1-1 | . | TRBV4-3 | CASSRAWSSEAFF | TGCGCCAGCAGCCGCGCCTGGTCGAGTGAAGCTTTCTTT
. | TRBJ2-1 | TRBD2 | TRBV5-1 | CASSLAGTSSNEQFF | TGCGCCAGCAGCTTGGCGGGGACTAGCTCCAATGAGCAGTTCTTC
. | TRBJ2-5 | TRBD1 | TRBV24-1 | CATSEGQGASRETQYF | TGTGCCACCAGTGAGGGACAGGGGGCCTCAAGAGAGACCCAGTACTTC
. | TRBJ2-5 | . | TRBV28 | CASSLQSPETQYF | TGTGCCAGCAGTCTCCAGTCCCCGGAGACCCAGTACTTC
. | TRBJ1-4 | . | TRBV3-1/TRBV3-2 | CASSPRGGANEKLFF | TGTGCCAGCAGCCCCCGGGGGGGGGCTAATGAAAAACTGTTTTTT
. | TRBJ2-2 | TRBD2 | TRBV5-1 | CASSLREVGGELFF | TGCGCCAGCAGCCTCCGGGAGGTTGGCGGGGAGCTGTTTTTT
. | TRBJ1-5 | TRBD1 | TRBV18 | CASGQGGNQPQHF | TGTGCCAGCGGACAGGGGGGGAATCAGCCCCAGCATTTT
many | TRBJ2-7 | . | TRBV27 | CASSLSGSLGEQYF | TGTGCCAGCAGTTTGAGCGGAAGCTTAGGGGAGCAGTACTTC
. | TRBJ2-3 | TRBD2 | TRBV11-2 | CASSPTSSVADTQYF | TGTGCCAGCAGCCCGACTAGCTCCGTAGCAGATACGCAGTATTTT
. | TRBJ1-5 | . | TRBV7-8 | CASSDSYSNQPQHF | TGTGCCAGCAGTGACAGCTATAGCAATCAGCCCCAGCATTTT
. | TRBJ2-3 | TRBD1 | TRBV6-5 | CASSQDGQAGDTQYF | TGTGCCAGCAGTCAGGACGGACAGGCGGGAGATACGCAGTATTTT
. | TRBJ1-1 | TRBD1 | TRBV7-9 | CASSPDSGQGRVGAFF | TGTGCCAGCAGCCCAGACTCGGGACAGGGGAGGGTTGGAGCTTTCTTT
. | TRBJ2-5 | TRBD2 | TRBV3-1/TRBV3-2 | CASSQGGVQETQYF | TGTGCCAGCAGCCAGGGAGGGGTCCAAGAGACCCAGTACTTC
. | TRBJ1-1 | TRBD1 | TRBV4-1 | CASSSYRGGFTEAFF | TGCGCCAGCAGCTCGTACAGGGGTGGGTTCACTGAAGCTTTCTTT
. | TRBJ1-5 | . | TRBV28 | CASSLPRRGNQPQHF | TGTGCCAGCAGTTTACCCCGGAGGGGCAATCAGCCCCAGCATTTT
once | TRBJ1-3 | . | TRBV9 | CASSIQGAENTIYF | TGTGCCAGCAGCATACAGGGTGCTGAAAACACCATATATTTT
once | TRBJ1-5 | TRBD1 | TRBV7-9 | CASSGGTGAKPQHF | TGTGCCAGCAGCGGAGGGACAGGCGCCAAGCCCCAGCATTTT
. | TRBJ1-2 | . | TRBV9 | CASSVGEGGHGRGYTF | TGTGCCAGCAGCGTAGGGGAGGGCGGACACGGTCGCGGCTACACCTTC
once | TRBJ2-2 | TRBD2 | TRBV19 | CASSIVRGGSNTGELFF | TGTGCCAGTAGTATAGTCCGCGGGGGATCGAACACCGGGGAGCTGTTTTTT
. | TRBJ2-7 | . | TRBV6-1 | CASSESGGTSEQYF | TGTGCCAGCAGTGAATCCGGAGGAACGTCCGAGCAGTACTTC
. | TRBJ2-2 | . | TRBV15 | CATSSTLLGGELFF | TGTGCCACCAGCAGTACCTTGCTAGGCGGGGAGCTGTTTTTT
. | TRBJ2-3 | TRBD1 | TRBV5-1 | CASSPGQGADTQYF | TGCGCCAGCAGCCCAGGACAGGGGGCAGATACGCAGTATTTT